What follows describes a single T cell receptor (beta chain). This entry is derived from a study of T cells in lung cancer brain metastases. Assay: immunoSEQ multiplex PCR; the TCRdb copy retains only in-frame clones and omits some. The top ten hold under 14% of the sample, which has 1,100 to 1,500 clones, roughly nine tenths seen once. Per germline, CDR1 GTSNPN and CDR2 SVGIG (reference sequence). The CDR3 is 13 residues long. V was pared by 3 bases and J by 1 base, with 6 bases between. The V call is TRBV30, the J call TRBJ2-2; D gene uncertain. The specimen sequenced was tumor tissue from a brain metastasis. The clonotype was recovered from a woman aged 45-65 years with non-small cell lung cancer that had spread to the brain. The CDR3 spells CAWSHRNTGELFF. The CDR3 nucleotides read TGTGCCTGGAGCCACAGGAACACCGGGGAGCTGTTTTTT.